Described below is a single T cell receptor beta chain sequence and its context. This entry comes from a study of CD8 T cells in Susac syndrome. Germline V CDR1 and CDR2: DFQATT, SNEGSKA (reference sequence). The CDR3 spans 9 residues. Trimming removed 6 bases at V and 3 bases at J, with 0 bases between. An input of about 0.5 to 1 ug of RNA was subjected to reverse transcription using random hexamers. TCRdb analysed the immunoSEQ multiplex PCR reads with MiXCR anew, one entry per CDR3 protein. The sample has under 150,000 distinct CDR3 sequences, 94% seen once. Sequencing targeted TCR beta in T cells from blood (CD8+ and CD4+).

This sequence joins TRBV20-1 and TRBJ2-1, with no clear D. This clonotype originated in a human donor in good health. Input material: CD8+ T cells from PBMCs. For the CDR3, the DNA is TGCAGTGCCTACAATGAGCAGTTCTTC. This codes for CSAYNEQFF.